This T cell receptor (beta chain) was retrieved from a study of blood T cell repertoires in COVID-19. Study information: Some COVID-19 samples were acute and others convalescent; all came from the United States, Italy and Spain. PBMCs, B-cell-depleted T cells, or T cells were the source of the cDNA or gDNA that made up the material.

The V gene end was trimmed by 3 bases and the J gene end by 7 bases; junction bases not matched to a gene: 10. CDR1 KGHSH and CDR2 LQKENI come from the germline V gene. This CDR3 has 15 residues. Original handling: Using reference gene primer amplification, nucleated cell counts were estimated. Profiling relied on immunoSEQ multiplex PCR, and the TCRdb table lists in-frame clones only, not all of them. The V and J calls and clone size were taken over from that table, and D and trimming were inferred from the DNA. The repertoire includes fewer than 350,000 clones, around 87% of them detected once, and around 8% sits in the top ten.

The source of this sequence is a woman aged 45-65 years who had recovered from COVID-19. This chain uses TRBV18 with TRBJ1-1; 8 positions match TRBD1. The sequenced sample was peripheral blood. The CDR3 sequence: CASSPGATDRGEAFF. CDR3 DNA: TGTGCCAGCTCACCTGGAGCGACCGACAGGGGTGAAGCTTTCTTT.